The 10 T cell receptor beta chains below were found in one sample sequenced in a study of blood T cell repertoires in COVID-19. Method: immunoSEQ multiplex PCR; TCRdb's copy keeps in-frame clones and lacks some. The top ten hold 14% to 15% of the sample, which has over 30,000 clones, around 80% seen once. The material sequenced was peripheral blood. These receptors came from an elderly man with active or convalescent COVID-19.

This sequence joins TRBV5-4 and TRBJ1-5; D gene unclear. CDR1 SGHNT and CDR2 YYREEE come from the germline V gene (reference sequence). The V and J ends lost 5 bases and 6 bases respectively, with 18 bases between them. The CDR3 length is 15 residues. The CDR3 loop is CASRAPTLEVQPQHF. The DNA for the CDR3 is TGTGCCAGCAGGGCCCCTACGTTGGAGGTTCAGCCCCAGCATTTT. The variable domain in full, with the rest retrieved from reference TRBV5-4 and TRBJ1-5, is ETGVTQSPTHLIKTRGQQVTLRCSSQSGHNTVSWYQQALGQGPQFIFQYYREEENGRGNFPPRFSGLQFPNYSSELNVNALELDDSALYLCASRAPTLEVQPQHFGDGTRLSIL.

The rearrangement uses TRBV4-2 and TRBJ2-3, with TRBD2 as a possible D gene (5 bases). Per germline, CDR1 LGHNA and CDR2 YNFKEQ. There are 15 residues in the CDR3. Between the trimmed V and J ends, which lost 0 bases and 4 bases, there was a span of 11 bases. The CDR3 DNA follows: TGTGCCAGCAGCCAAGATCCGGGGAAGTCAGATACGCAGTATTTT. It specifies CASSQDPGKSDTQYF.

The J gene is TRBJ1-2, the V gene TRBV5-1; TRBD1 agrees at 10 bases. Germline V gene lookup returns CDR1 SGHRS and CDR2 YFSETQ. The J segment lost 5 bases and the V segment lost 4 bases, leaving 14 bases of the junction unmatched. CDR3 length: 17 residues. CDR3 residues: CASSRSEGTGVGYGYTF. CDR3 DNA sequence: TGCGCCAGCAGCCGAAGCGAGGGGACAGGGGTCGGTTATGGCTACACCTTC.

This rearrangement joins TRBV2 to TRBJ1-5; a possible D gene is TRBD1 (5 bases). Trimming cost V 7 bases and J 4 bases, with 14 bases left between them. CDR1 and CDR2 from the germline V gene are SNHLY and FYNNEI. The CDR3 extends over 14 amino acids. The CDR3 loop is CASTQSTGNQPQHF. The CDR3 DNA reads as TGTGCCAGCACCCAGTCAACAGGAAATCAGCCCCAGCATTTT.

In DNA, the CDR3 is TGTGCCAGCAGCCAAGGGACAGCGGCTAGCAATCAGCCCCAGCATTTT. Translation gives CASSQGTAASNQPQHF. This rearrangement joins TRBV4-2 to TRBJ1-5; the D gene is possibly TRBD1 (6 bases). The V end was cut by 1 base, the J end by 0 bases, with 10 bases between. The CDR3 has 16 amino acids. The germline CDR1 and CDR2 sequences are LGHNA and YNFKEQ.

The rearrangement uses TRBV19 and TRBJ2-3, with 9 positions matching TRBD1. The germline V gene encodes CDR1 LNHDA and CDR2 SQIVND (reference sequence). CDR3 length: 15 residues. V shed 5 bases, J shed 2 bases, and the junction held 5 bases outside the gene matches. The CDR3: CASSGYRGHTDTQYF. In DNA, the CDR3 is TGTGCCAGTAGTGGCTACAGGGGGCACACAGATACGCAGTATTTT.

V usage is TRBV2 and J usage is TRBJ1-2, with 8 bases aligning to TRBD1. The CDR3 has 13 amino acids. CDR1 SNHLY and CDR2 FYNNEI come from the germline V gene. V dropped 7 bases and J dropped 6; count of bases not matched to a gene: 7. CDR3 loop: CASKPTGVDGYTF. CDR3 DNA: TGTGCCAGCAAACCGACAGGGGTTGATGGCTACACCTTC. Full variable domain (missing parts from reference TRBV2 and TRBJ1-2): EPEVTQTPSHQVTQMGQEVILRCVPISNHLYFYWYRQILGQKVEFLVSFYNNEISEKSEIFDDQFSVERPDGSNFTLKIRSTKLEDSAMYFCASKPTGVDGYTFGSGTRLTVV.

This chain connects TRBV19 to TRBJ1-2; D is possibly TRBD1 (5 bases). V was trimmed by 7 bases and J by 4 bases, leaving 16 bases between them. The CDR3 extends over 14 amino acids. Per the germline V gene, CDR1 is LNHDA and CDR2 is SQIVND (reference sequence). The CDR3 spells CASTIGGGIYGYTF. CDR3 DNA: TGTGCCAGTACCATAGGTGGGGGGATCTATGGCTACACCTTC.

The rearrangement joins TRBV3-1 (or the pseudogene TRBV3-2) to TRBJ2-1; tentative D call: TRBD2 (6 bases). This CDR3 spans 15 amino acids. V lost 0 bases and J lost 6, with 12 bases in between. Germline CDR1 reads LGHDT; CDR2 reads YNNKEL (reference sequence). The CDR3 region has the DNA TGTGCCAGCAGCCAAGACGGGGGTCGCCTCAATGAGCAGTTCTTC. Its translation: CASSQDGGRLNEQFF.

This chain joins TRBV20-1 and TRBJ2-2, with 7 bases matching TRBD2. CDR1 and CDR2 (germline): DFQATT, SNEGSKA (reference sequence). The CDR3 sequence is 14 residues long. V shed 3 bases, J shed 4 bases, and the junction held 5 bases outside the gene matches. This CDR3 is CSASSAGFTGELFF. The DNA for the CDR3 is TGCAGTGCTAGTTCAGCGGGGTTCACCGGGGAGCTGTTTTTT.